The next 4 T cell receptor beta chains were all read from a single sample in a study of regulatory T cells in long-lasting Graves disease. Arm-PCR of CDR3 regions and iRepertoire HTBI primers were used to build TCR beta libraries. TCRdb re-analysed the multiplex PCR reads in MiXCR, keeping a single row per CDR3 protein. Among 360,000 or so distinct CDR3 sequences, roughly 24% were seen once, and the ten largest hold around 30%. The time point: persistent/refractory GD, antithyroid drugs over 5 years with positive TRAb. Construction of the TCR library relied on RNA isolated from PBMCs. Sample: peripheral blood mononuclear cells (PBMCs), taken when the disease was refractory, from a patient treated with antithyroid drugs. The receptors were sampled from a middle-aged woman with Graves disease.

This clonotype showed up just a few times. The chain joins TRBV2 to TRBJ2-4; 7 bases fit TRBD1. With V trimmed by 6 bases and J by 3 bases, 11 bases remained unmatched. The CDR3 is 16 residues long. CDR1 is SNHLY and CDR2 is FYNNEI in the germline V gene. DNA of the CDR3: TGTGCCAGCAGCTTACGAGGGGGCGCGGTCAAAAACATTCAGTACTTC. Protein sequence: CASSLRGGAVKNIQYF.

The chain joins TRBV9 to TRBJ1-1; D unclear. CDR1 and CDR2 (germline): SGDLS, YYNGEE. CDR3 length: 13 residues. The V end lost 0 bases, the J end lost 5 bases, and 8 bases lay between the germline ends. Here the CDR3 DNA reads TGTGCCAGCAGCGTAGGGGTGGGGACTGAAGCTTTCTTT. Its protein product is CASSVGVGTEAFF.

A word on this clonotype: It may be a read error: a sequence one base away is much more abundant. The gene calls are TRBV2 and TRBJ2-7, with 10 positions matching TRBD2. The V and J ends lost 7 bases and 2 bases, in that order; junction bases with no gene match: 8. Looked up from germline, CDR1 is SNHLY and CDR2 is FYNNEI. The CDR3 loop spans 15 amino acids. For the CDR3, the DNA is TGTGCCAGCAATTCAACTAGCGGGGTGACCTACGAGCAGTACTTC. It yields the protein CASNSTSGVTYEQYF. Full variable domain (missing parts from reference TRBV2 and TRBJ2-7): EPEVTQTPSHQVTQMGQEVILRCVPISNHLYFYWYRQILGQKVEFLVSFYNNEISEKSEIFDDQFSVERPDGSNFTLKIRSTKLEDSAMYFCASNSTSGVTYEQYFGPGTRLTVT.

Many counts were recorded for this clonotype. This chain joins TRBV12-3 or TRBV12-4 and TRBJ1-1, with D possibly matching TRBD1 (6 bases). V lost 5 bases to trimming and J lost 11 bases, with 24 bases between them. CDR3 length equals 15 residues. The CDR3 loop is CASSRRTVNGNPAFF. The CDR3 nucleotides are TGTGCCAGCAGTCGACGGACAGTTAATGGAAATCCGGCTTTCTTT.